This T cell receptor beta chain was sequenced during a study of a mutant IDH1 vaccine in newly diagnosed glioma. Study details: The study started vaccination 4-6 weeks after radiotherapy alone, or with temozolomide cycles.

Assay: immunoSEQ multiplex PCR; the TCRdb copy retains only in-frame clones and omits some. The sample yields tens of thousands of clones, around 85% seen once. V was clipped by 0 bases and J by 0 bases, with 12 bases between them. Germline CDR1 is SGHRS and CDR2 is YFSETQ. The CDR3 spans 16 residues. This clone is judged medium-sized. Its target is not known. The time point is: week 5, during vaccination. Each dose of the vaccine consisted of 300 ug of mutant IDH1 20-mer peptide, with topical imiquimod. The receptor's source is a man in his forties with glioma. Some clones in this sample may be carry-over from other donors' samples. V usage is TRBV5-1 and J usage is TRBJ1-1; unclear D gene. The sample consisted of PBMCs, taken from a glioma patient whose treatment included an IDH1 peptide vaccine. Here the CDR3 DNA reads TGCGCCAGCAGCTTGGTGGGCGGTCTAGTGAACACTGAAGCTTTCTTT. Translating gives CASSLVGGLVNTEAFF.